This is a list of T cell receptor beta chains from one sample in a study of T cells in tuberculosis. Using immunoSEQ multiplex PCR, the repertoire was profiled, and TCRdb retains in-frame clones only, with some absent. This table holds tens of thousands of clones, approximately 91% found once. Sequenced: CD1b-GMM tetramer-negative cells sorted from PBMCs. All receptors come from an adult woman with latent tuberculosis. Both conserved end residues are part of each CDR3. D genes are given only for firm matches. Clone size is shown for a subset of rows, as once, few, many or a class of expanded clone.

D	J	length	V	size	CDR3	DNA
TRBD1	TRBJ2-5	17	TRBV7-2	few	CASSLRGADRYQETQYF	TGTGCCAGCAGCTTACGAGGGGCGGACAGGTACCAAGAGACCCAGTACTTC
.	TRBJ2-2	15	TRBV5-1	.	CASSLVTANTGELFF	TGCGCCAGCAGCTTGGTGACAGCGAACACCGGGGAGCTGTTTTTT
TRBD2	TRBJ2-4	14	TRBV5-8	.	CASSGRVAKNIQYF	TGTGCCAGCAGCGGGAGGGTAGCCAAAAACATTCAGTACTTC
.	TRBJ1-2	14	TRBV5-5	.	CASSLVPEPYGYTF	TGTGCCAGCAGCTTGGTGCCAGAACCCTATGGCTACACCTTC
.	TRBJ2-7	13	TRBV30	once	CAWNQPPGREQYF	TGTGCCTGGAACCAACCTCCGGGGAGGGAGCAGTACTTC
.	TRBJ1-2	13	TRBV28	.	CASSSTGIYGYTF	TGTGCCAGCAGTTCGACAGGAATTTATGGCTACACCTTC
.	TRBJ2-6	13	TRBV5-1	.	CASSFTGANVLTF	TGCGCCAGCAGCTTTACTGGGGCCAACGTCCTGACTTTC
TRBD2	TRBJ2-4	15	TRBV6-1	.	CASSEESGGVNIQYF	TGTGCCAGCAGTGAAGAATCGGGGGGGGTAAACATTCAGTACTTC
TRBD2	TRBJ2-5	14	TRBV19	.	CASQLAGGLETQYF	TGTGCCAGCCAATTAGCGGGGGGGCTGGAGACCCAGTACTTC
.	TRBJ1-1	13	TRBV18	.	CASSSGGNTEAFF	TGTGCCAGCTCCTCAGGAGGGAACACTGAAGCTTTCTTT
.	TRBJ1-1	13	TRBV7-9	.	CASSSQTNTEAFF	TGTGCCAGCAGCTCACAGACGAACACTGAAGCTTTCTTT
TRBD1	TRBJ2-5	17	TRBV18	few	CASSPPTGGAQGETQYF	TGTGCCAGCTCACCACCGACAGGGGGCGCGCAGGGAGAGACCCAGTACTTC
TRBD1	TRBJ2-7	14	TRBV19	few	CASSGGQATYEQYF	TGTGCCAGTAGTGGGGGACAGGCGACCTACGAGCAGTACTTC
TRBD2	TRBJ2-7	14	TRBV6-5	.	CASSYSAGGYEQYF	TGTGCCAGCAGTTACTCGGCGGGGGGCTACGAGCAGTACTTC
.	TRBJ2-5	14	TRBV25-1	.	CASSARTVQETQYF	TGTGCCAGCAGTGCCAGGACAGTACAAGAGACCCAGTACTTC
.	TRBJ1-4	17	TRBV7-9	.	CASSSDRTGKANEKLFF	TGTGCCAGCAGTTCCGACCGTACAGGGAAGGCTAATGAAAAACTGTTTTTT
TRBD1	TRBJ2-3	16	TRBV10-1	.	CASSEGTGGPRGTQYF	TGCGCCAGCAGTGAGGGGACAGGGGGCCCGCGGGGTACGCAGTATTTT
.	TRBJ2-3	16	TRBV5-1	.	CASSLEGGGRTDTQYF	TGCGCCAGCAGCTTGGAGGGTGGGGGCCGCACAGATACGCAGTATTTT
.	TRBJ1-6	15	TRBV7-8	.	CASSLGGGVNSPLHF	TGTGCCAGCAGCTTAGGAGGAGGTGTTAATTCACCCCTCCACTTT
TRBD2	TRBJ2-7	16	TRBV6-6	.	CASRRMGLADSYEQYF	TGTGCCAGCAGACGGATGGGACTAGCGGACTCCTACGAGCAGTACTTC
.	TRBJ2-2	14	TRBV28	.	CASGATRNTGELFF	TGTGCCAGCGGGGCCACACGGAACACCGGGGAGCTGTTTTTT
.	TRBJ1-4	14	TRBV4-2	.	CASSQDGRDEKLFF	TGTGCCAGCAGCCAAGACGGGAGGGATGAAAAACTGTTTTTT
.	TRBJ1-1	14	TRBV10-3	.	CAISAETASTEAFF	TGTGCCATCAGTGCTGAGACAGCGTCAACTGAAGCTTTCTTT
TRBD1	TRBJ1-3	14	TRBV6-1	few	CASSGDSSGNTIYF	TGTGCCAGCAGTGGGGACAGCTCTGGAAACACCATATATTTT
TRBD2	TRBJ2-3	13	TRBV29-1	.	CSVKRGNTDTQYF	TGCAGCGTAAAGCGGGGGAACACAGATACGCAGTATTTT
TRBD1	TRBJ2-5	16	TRBV5-4	.	CASSLGLTGVEETQYF	TGTGCCAGCAGCTTGGGGTTGACAGGGGTGGAAGAGACCCAGTACTTC
.	TRBJ1-2	13	TRBV9	.	CASSVGSGYGYTF	TGTGCCAGCAGCGTTGGAAGCGGATATGGCTACACCTTC
TRBD2	TRBJ2-1	15	TRBV19	once	CASSTTGLGTNEQFF	TGTGCCAGTAGTACCACGGGACTAGGTACCAATGAGCAGTTCTTC
TRBD2	TRBJ2-3	13	TRBV6-1	.	CASSGIAGYTQYF	TGTGCCAGCAGTGGTATAGCGGGATATACGCAGTATTTT
.	TRBJ2-2	11	TRBV20-1	.	CSAIIPGELFF	TGCAGTGCTATTATCCCCGGGGAGCTGTTTTTT
TRBD1	TRBJ2-6	16	TRBV19	few	CASSMGQASGANVLTF	TGTGCCAGTAGTATGGGACAGGCCTCTGGGGCCAACGTCCTGACTTTC
.	TRBJ2-3	14	TRBV6-1	.	CASRPHVSTDTQYF	TGTGCCAGCAGACCACACGTTAGCACAGATACGCAGTATTTT
.	TRBJ1-4	16	TRBV5-1	.	CASSLRGSLANEKLFF	TGCGCCAGCAGCTTGCGGGGGAGTCTGGCTAATGAAAAACTGTTTTTT
TRBD2	TRBJ2-5	14	TRBV5-4	.	CASSLGGRDETQYF	TGTGCCAGCAGCTTGGGGGGGAGGGATGAGACCCAGTACTTC
TRBD2	TRBJ2-3	13	TRBV7-9	.	CASRPGTSDTQYF	TGTGCCAGCAGACCCGGGACTAGCGATACGCAGTATTTT
.	TRBJ2-7	14	TRBV6-5	.	CASSYVAGSYEQYF	TGTGCCAGCAGTTATGTGGCGGGATCCTACGAGCAGTACTTC
.	TRBJ2-7	19	TRBV19	.	CASSIGTGSGRSGSYEQYF	TGTGCCAGTAGTATCGGTACAGGCTCGGGCCGGTCGGGCTCCTACGAGCAGTACTTC
.	TRBJ1-6	15	TRBV6-5	.	CASSYLGGGNSPLHF	TGTGCCAGCAGTTACCTGGGAGGAGGGAATTCACCCCTCCACTTT
TRBD1	TRBJ1-1	14	TRBV6-5	.	CASSYSTGDTEAFF	TGTGCCAGCAGCTACTCGACAGGGGACACTGAAGCTTTCTTT
.	TRBJ1-1	14	TRBV27	.	CASSLVSGSTEAFF	TGTGCCAGCAGTTTAGTATCGGGGAGCACTGAAGCTTTCTTT
.	TRBJ2-7	15	TRBV10-3	.	CAISDPPDNIYEQYF	TGTGCCATCAGTGACCCGCCGGACAACATCTACGAGCAGTACTTC
TRBD2	TRBJ2-5	15	TRBV6-5	.	CASSLPGGARETQYF	TGTGCCAGCAGCCTCCCCGGGGGGGCCAGGGAGACCCAGTACTTC
TRBD1	TRBJ1-1	12	TRBV10-1	.	CASSGTGIEAFF	TGCGCCAGCAGTGGGACAGGGATCGAAGCTTTCTTT
TRBD1	TRBJ1-2	15	TRBV28	.	CASSPPHRGAYGYTF	TGTGCCAGCAGTCCCCCCCACAGGGGAGCCTATGGCTACACCTTC